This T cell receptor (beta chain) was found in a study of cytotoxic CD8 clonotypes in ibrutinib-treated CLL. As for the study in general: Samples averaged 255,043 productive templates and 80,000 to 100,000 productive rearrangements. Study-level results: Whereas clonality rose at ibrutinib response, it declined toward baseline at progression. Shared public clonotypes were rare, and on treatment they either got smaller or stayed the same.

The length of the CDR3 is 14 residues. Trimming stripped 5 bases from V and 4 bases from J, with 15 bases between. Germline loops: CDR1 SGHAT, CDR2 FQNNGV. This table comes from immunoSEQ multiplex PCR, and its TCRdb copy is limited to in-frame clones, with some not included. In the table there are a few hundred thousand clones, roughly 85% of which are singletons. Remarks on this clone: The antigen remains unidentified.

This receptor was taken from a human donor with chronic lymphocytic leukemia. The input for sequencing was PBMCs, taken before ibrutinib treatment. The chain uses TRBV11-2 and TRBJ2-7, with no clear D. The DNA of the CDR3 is TGTGCCAGCAGCCCAGCGTCCCTCGGGTACGAGCAGTACTTC. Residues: CASSPASLGYEQYF.